The sequence of this T cell receptor (beta chain) was determined in a study of identical twins. Overall study findings and caveats: While abundant cord blood beta clonotypes carried fewer insertions, memory repertoires showed no such pattern. An excess of low generation probability was shown by twin-shared out-of-frame alpha sequences. With beta out-of-frame sequences, excess sharing by twins was weaker.

This clonotype has more than one count but fewer than ten. The target antigen is unknown. TCRdb re-analysed the 5' RACE reads in MiXCR, keeping a single row per CDR3 protein. Found here are some 1,600,000 distinct CDR3 sequences, around 29% of them singletons; the top ten hold about 0.27%. The source is a newborn girl in good health. Material for sequencing was cord blood.

The CDR3 loop reads CSGARGTGNEQFF. Written as DNA, the CDR3 is TGCAGTGGAGCTAGGGGGACTGGGAATGAGCAGTTCTTC. The V and J genes are TRBV20-1 and TRBJ2-1; either TRBD1 or TRBD2 may supply D (6 bases each). Germline V gene lookup returns CDR1 DFQATT and CDR2 SNEGSKA (reference sequence). The V gene lost 7 bases and the J gene lost 7 bases, with 17 bases spanning the gap. This CDR3 has 13 residues.